These 5 T cell receptor beta chains were all obtained from the same sample, sequenced in a study of radiotherapy plus CTLA-4 blockade in lung cancer (dated by TCRdb to the late 2010s). The library relied on the immunoSEQ multiplex PCR assay. Sourced from immuneACCESS, this table was stored by TCRdb with only in-frame sequences that have V and J called. A share of the clones is absent; for the studies checked, an unresolved V gene accounts for under half, and the remainder has no known explanation. In this sample the table shows tens of thousands of clones, 70% to 80% of which occur a single time. The ten largest clones add up to roughly 7.2% of the sample. This sample comprised peripheral blood, obtained from a patient treated with radiotherapy plus ipilimumab. Every receptor here comes from a human donor with non-small cell lung cancer who had stable disease on radiotherapy plus ipilimumab.

The chain employs TRBV6-7 and TRBJ2-2; TRBD1 aligns across 11 bases. TRBV6-7 is annotated as an ORF whose role is uncertain. This CDR3 has 16 residues. After removal of 5 bases from V and 2 bases from J, the junction contained 4 bases not matched to a gene. The CDR3 region has the DNA TGTGCCAGCAGTAACGGGACAGGGGGAAACACCGGGGAGCTGTTTTTT. Residues: CASSNGTGGNTGELFF.

This chain connects TRBV30 to TRBJ1-2; the match to TRBD1 covers 7 bases. Per the germline V gene, CDR1 is GTSNPN and CDR2 is SVGIG (reference sequence). With 4 bases clipped from V and 4 bases from J, the junction kept 6 bases outside the gene matches. The CDR3 runs to 13 residues. CDR3 sequence: CAWKRQGGYGYTF. The CDR3 coding sequence is TGTGCCTGGAAGAGACAGGGAGGCTATGGCTACACCTTC.

The chain has TRBV10-1 and TRBJ1-5, with unresolved D. The germline gives CDR1 WNHNN, CDR2 SYGVQD (reference sequence). V lost 3 bases and J lost 4, with 7 bases in between. The CDR3 consists of 13 residues. The DNA of the CDR3 is TGCGCCAGCAGTGAAACTAGTAATCAGCCCCAGCATTTT. It translates to CASSETSNQPQHF.

The V call is TRBV6-5, the J call TRBJ1-1; the D is unclear. V lost 3 bases and J 0 bases, leaving 5 bases between the germline ends. The CDR3 runs 13 residues. Germline V lookup: CDR1 MNHEY, CDR2 SVGAGI. CDR3 sequence (DNA): TGTGCCAGCAGTTATACTATGAACACTGAAGCTTTCTTT. Amino acids: CASSYTMNTEAFF.

V gene TRBV5-1 combines with J gene TRBJ1-4; D gene unclear. Germline V gene data show CDR1 as SGHRS and CDR2 as YFSETQ. The CDR3 totals 16 residues. With 0 bases removed from V and 4 bases from J, the gap between germline ends came to 13 bases. The CDR3: CASSLGSGSGNEKLFF. CDR3 coding DNA: TGCGCCAGCAGCTTGGGTTCTGGCAGTGGTAATGAAAAACTGTTTTTT.